The table lists the clone carrying this T cell receptor beta chain with a few counts. The entry originates in a study of OX40 agonist ivuxolimab in advanced cancers. Overall study context: Treatment of patients was with ivuxolimab, an agonistic anti-OX40 (CD134) antibody.

Assay: immunoSEQ multiplex PCR; the TCRdb copy retains only in-frame clones and omits some. The table shows roughly 80,000 clones, with over 90% occurring only once. The V end lost 5 bases, the J end lost 6 bases, and 13 bases lay between the germline ends. There are 13 residues in the CDR3. The germline V gene has CDR1 SGHTA and CDR2 FQGNSA. The TCR originated in an adult with an advanced solid tumor such as melanoma, head and neck, liver or kidney cancer. The sample in question was CD4+ or CD8+ T cells sorted from blood, obtained in a trial of the OX40 agonist ivuxolimab. This chain joins TRBV7-2 and TRBJ1-2; the D is unclear. In DNA form, the CDR3 reads TGTGCCAGCAGCCCCAGCCTGGATCATGGCTACACCTTC. Its translation: CASSPSLDHGYTF. The full variable domain, its missing parts supplied by reference TRBV7-2 and TRBJ1-2, is GAGVSQSPSNKVTEKGKDVELRCDPISGHTALYWYRQSLGQGLEFLIYFQGNSAPDKSGLPSDRFSAERTGGSVSTLTIQRTQQEDSAVYLCASSPSLDHGYTFGSGTRLTVV.